The 26 T cell receptor beta chains below come from one sample, sequenced in a study of blood T cell repertoires in COVID-19. Profiled with immunoSEQ multiplex PCR; TCRdb holds only in-frame clones, not every one. In the table there are around 200,000 clones, around 83% of which are singletons. The sample was peripheral blood. The receptors shown here come from a man in his forties with active or convalescent COVID-19.

This clone was counted once. The chain is built from TRBV5-8 and TRBJ1-2; D remains ambiguous. Trimming stripped 0 bases from V and 4 bases from J, with 13 bases between. Per germline, CDR1 SGHTS and CDR2 YDEGEE. This CDR3 region has 15 residues. The CDR3 sequence is CASSLGRSYLYGYTF. Written as DNA, the CDR3 is TGTGCCAGCAGCTTGGGGCGGAGTTACCTCTATGGCTACACCTTC.

The chain recombines TRBV2 with TRBJ2-5, with D uncertain. CDR3 size: 14 residues. The germline V gene encodes CDR1 SNHLY and CDR2 FYNNEI. With 7 bases removed from V and 0 bases from J, the gap between germline ends came to 12 bases. CDR3: CASTTAPYQETQYF. The CDR3 DNA reads TGTGCCAGCACTACAGCCCCGTACCAAGAGACCCAGTACTTC. Together with reference TRBV2 and TRBJ2-5, the CDR3 gives the full variable domain: EPEVTQTPSHQVTQMGQEVILRCVPISNHLYFYWYRQILGQKVEFLVSFYNNEISEKSEIFDDQFSVERPDGSNFTLKIRSTKLEDSAMYFCASTTAPYQETQYFGPGTRLLVL.

CDR3 amino acids: CASSLRAGGPNEQYF. The CDR3 DNA sequence: TGTGCCAGCAGCCTCCGAGCGGGAGGGCCAAACGAGCAGTACTTC. V usage is TRBV11-3 and J usage is TRBJ2-7; 10 positions agree with TRBD2. This CDR3 has 15 residues. The germline V gene encodes CDR1 SGHNT and CDR2 YENEEA. Germline trimming cut 5 bases from V and 5 bases from J; bases unmatched to any gene: 9.

The chain couples TRBV2 to TRBJ2-1; D is perhaps TRBD1 (6 bases). V lost 6 bases and J 12 bases, leaving 15 bases between the germline ends. This CDR3 has 12 residues. Germline assignment: CDR1 SNHLY and CDR2 FYNNEI. Here the CDR3 DNA reads TGTGCCAGCAGGAATACAGGGTCCGGGCAGTTCTTC. It translates to CASRNTGSGQFF. Variable domain in full (rest from reference TRBV2 and TRBJ2-1): EPEVTQTPSHQVTQMGQEVILRCVPISNHLYFYWYRQILGQKVEFLVSFYNNEISEKSEIFDDQFSVERPDGSNFTLKIRSTKLEDSAMYFCASRNTGSGQFFGPGTRLTVL.

The CDR3 region has the DNA TGTGCCAGCAGCCCACGGACAGGGGATGGCTACACCTTC. As protein: CASSPRTGDGYTF. The rearrangement uses TRBV3-1 (or the pseudogene TRBV3-2) and TRBJ1-2, with 9 bases aligning to TRBD1. J was trimmed by 6 bases and V by 4 bases; bases with no gene match: 3. Germline lookup yields CDR1 LGHDT and CDR2 YNNKEL (reference sequence). The length of the CDR3 is 13 residues.

At least ten counts were recorded for this clone. This chain links TRBV7-2 with TRBJ2-7; D perhaps matches TRBD2 (7 bases). V lost 5 bases, J lost 2 bases, and 13 bases lay in between. This CDR3 is built from 14 residues. Germline V gene lookup returns CDR1 SGHTA and CDR2 FQGNSA. This CDR3 is CASSPRGGAYEQYF. In nucleotides, the CDR3 is TGTGCCAGCAGCCCTAGAGGGGGGGCCTACGAGCAGTACTTC.

The V and J genes are TRBV28 and TRBJ2-3, with 10 bases lining up with TRBD1. CDR3 length equals 16 residues. V shed 5 bases and J 5 bases; nucleotides not matched to a gene: 10. Germline loops: CDR1 MDHEN, CDR2 SYDVKM. The CDR3 sequence: CASSLGDRGLKDTQYF. DNA of the CDR3: TGTGCCAGCAGTCTGGGGGACAGGGGACTTAAAGATACGCAGTATTTT.

The V call is TRBV11-3, the J call TRBJ2-2, with D possibly matching TRBD1 (5 bases). Trimming cost V 6 bases and J 0 bases, with 14 bases left between them. The CDR3 has 16 residues. Germline CDR1 reads SGHNT; CDR2 reads YENEEA. The CDR3 loop is CASSQTWTTNTGELFF. CDR3 in DNA: TGTGCCAGCAGTCAAACATGGACAACGAACACCGGGGAGCTGTTTTTT.

This clone has just one count. V is TRBV18 and J is TRBJ2-4; 7 bases map to TRBD1. CDR3 length: 16 residues. Looked up from germline, CDR1 is KGHSH and CDR2 is LQKENI. With 4 bases clipped from V and 8 bases from J, the junction kept 14 bases outside the gene matches. The CDR3 sequence: CASSRDERRGSHIQYF. The CDR3 region has the DNA TGTGCCAGCTCACGGGACGAACGCAGGGGGAGCCACATTCAGTACTTC.

The chain is built from TRBV18 and TRBJ1-1; weak D call: TRBD1 (6 bases). V shed 2 bases and J shed 3 bases, with 13 bases lying between them. The CDR3 spans 15 residues. Germline V gene sequence: CDR1 KGHSH, CDR2 LQKENI. The CDR3 sequence is CASSPLGAGDTEAFF. The CDR3 DNA is TGTGCCAGCTCACCATTGGGGGCTGGGGACACTGAAGCTTTCTTT. The full variable domain, rest sourced from reference TRBV18 and TRBJ1-1, is NAGVMQNPRHLVRRRGQEARLRCSPMKGHSHVYWYRQLPEEGLKFMVYLQKENIIDESGMPKERFSAEFPKEGPSILRIQQVVRGDSAAYFCASSPLGAGDTEAFFGQGTRLTVV.

This clone was found once. The CDR3 nucleotides are TGTGCCAGCTCACAAGAGGAGTGGGAGCTGTTTTTT. Translation: CASSQEEWELFF. V gene TRBV18 combines with J gene TRBJ2-2; D gene unclear. CDR3 length: 12 amino acids. V lost 4 bases and J lost 9, with 9 bases in between. Germline values: CDR1 KGHSH, CDR2 LQKENI.

V gene TRBV5-1 combines with J gene TRBJ2-1; 7 bases line up with TRBD2. The V segment lost 7 bases and the J segment 8 bases; nucleotides outside the gene matches: 9. The germline V gene has CDR1 SGHRS and CDR2 YFSETQ. The CDR3 spans 13 residues. DNA of the CDR3: TGCGCCAGCGGCAAGCGGGAAGGGGATGAGCAGTTCTTC. It yields the protein CASGKREGDEQFF.

V and J are TRBV5-1 and TRBJ1-2; 7 nucleotides match TRBD1. The CDR3 extends over 15 amino acids. Germline values: CDR1 SGHRS, CDR2 YFSETQ. After removal of 9 bases from V and 5 bases from J, the junction contained 16 bases not matched to a gene. The CDR3 loop reads CATADRPSQPYGYTF. CDR3 DNA: TGCGCCACCGCGGACAGGCCGTCGCAACCTTATGGCTACACCTTC.

This clone was observed once. This chain links TRBV5-4 with TRBJ2-7; TRBD1 aligns across 9 bases. CDR3 size: 16 residues. Trimming removed 3 bases from V and 2 bases from J; junction bases left unmatched: 9. Germline CDR1 SGHNT, CDR2 YYREEE (reference sequence). The CDR3 DNA is TGTGCCAGCAGCTCCGGGACAGGGACCGTCCCCTACGAGCAGTACTTC. It specifies CASSSGTGTVPYEQYF. Full variable domain (outside the CDR3, taken from reference TRBV5-4 and TRBJ2-7): ETGVTQSPTHLIKTRGQQVTLRCSSQSGHNTVSWYQQALGQGPQFIFQYYREEENGRGNFPPRFSGLQFPNYSSELNVNALELDDSALYLCASSSGTGTVPYEQYFGPGTRLTVT.

V is TRBV18 and J is TRBJ1-1; a weak D match, TRBD1 (5 bases). V was clipped by 5 bases and J by 1 base, with 11 bases between them. Germline V gene data show CDR1 as KGHSH and CDR2 as LQKENI. CDR3 size: 14 residues. The CDR3 DNA reads TGTGCCAGCTCAAGGGCGGGGACGAACACTGAAGCTTTCTTT. It is translated as CASSRAGTNTEAFF.

This clone was observed a few times. This chain links TRBV7-2 with TRBJ2-3, with TRBD2 matching over 8 bases. Germline CDR1 SGHTA, CDR2 FQGNSA. With V trimmed by 2 bases and J by 2 bases, 6 bases remained unmatched. The CDR3 extends over 16 amino acids. The CDR3, as DNA: TGTGCCAGCAGCTTAATTGGCGGGGGGAACACAGATACGCAGTATTTT. It yields the protein CASSLIGGGNTDTQYF.

The rearrangement uses TRBV28 and TRBJ2-7; 7 nucleotides agree with TRBD1. V dropped 4 bases and J dropped 2; count of bases not matched to a gene: 8. The germline gives CDR1 MDHEN, CDR2 SYDVKM. The CDR3 runs 15 residues. The CDR3: CASSSTGAGAYEQYF. The CDR3 nucleotides are TGTGCCAGCAGTTCCACAGGGGCCGGAGCCTACGAGCAGTACTTC. Full variable domain (outside the CDR3, taken from reference TRBV28 and TRBJ2-7): DVKVTQSSRYLVKRTGEKVFLECVQDMDHENMFWYRQDPGLGLRLIYFSYDVKMKEKGDIPEGYSVSREKKERFSLILESASTNQTSMYLCASSSTGAGAYEQYFGPGTRLTVT.

This chain connects TRBV5-4 to TRBJ1-2; D is undetermined. The CDR3 length is 13 residues. Trimming stripped 1 base from V and 4 bases from J, with 8 bases between. Germline V gives CDR1 SGHNT, CDR2 YYREEE (reference sequence). CDR3 region: CASSLYGFYGYTF. CDR3 bases: TGTGCCAGCAGCTTGTACGGGTTCTATGGCTACACCTTC.

The rearrangement uses TRBV28 and TRBJ2-3, with D unclear. CDR1 and CDR2 (germline): MDHEN, SYDVKM. The CDR3 extends over 14 amino acids. V was clipped by 2 bases and J by 0 bases, with 6 bases between them. The CDR3 protein is CASSLSQSTDTQYF. DNA of the CDR3: TGTGCCAGCAGTTTAAGTCAGAGCACAGATACGCAGTATTTT.

About this clone itself: The same CDR3 is also encoded by other DNA sequences in this sample. V usage is TRBV5-1 and J usage is TRBJ1-5, with D perhaps matching TRBD1 (5 bases). V dropped 4 bases and J dropped 4 bases, with 12 bases sitting between them. Germline lookup yields CDR1 SGHRS and CDR2 YFSETQ. The CDR3 has 14 residues. The CDR3 spells CASSPDSPNQPQHF. The CDR3 DNA is TGCGCCAGCAGCCCCGACAGTCCTAATCAGCCCCAGCATTTT.

The V and J genes are TRBV19 and TRBJ2-1; D not certain. The CDR3 has 17 residues. The V gene's germline CDR1 is LNHDA and CDR2 SQIVND (reference sequence). V was pared by 0 bases and J by 0 bases, with 12 bases between. CDR3 amino acids: CASSIDVQSSSYNEQFF. The CDR3 region has the DNA TGTGCCAGTAGTATAGATGTTCAGTCCAGCTCCTACAATGAGCAGTTCTTC.

This chain joins TRBV9 and TRBJ2-3, with 10 bases identical to TRBD2. The CDR3 sequence is 16 residues long. J lost 4 bases, V lost 1 base, and 6 bases had no gene match. Germline V CDR1 and CDR2: SGDLS, YYNGEE. The CDR3 nucleotides are TGTGCCAGCAGCGTACTAGCGGGAGAAGGGGCAGATACGCAGTATTTT. Its protein is CASSVLAGEGADTQYF.

V is TRBV10-3 and J is TRBJ1-1, with no clear D. Germline V gene lookup returns CDR1 ENHRY and CDR2 SYGVKD. V lost 11 bases to trimming and J lost 5 bases, with 18 bases between them. There are 13 residues in the CDR3. The CDR3 sequence is CASVGGPWTEAFF. The CDR3 DNA is TGTGCCTCCGTAGGCGGGCCGTGGACTGAAGCTTTCTTT.

The genes are TRBV14 and TRBJ1-3; D possibly corresponds to TRBD1 (5 bases). The CDR3 runs 16 residues. Germline V CDR1 and CDR2: SGHDN, FVKESK. V shed 6 bases and J shed 0 bases, with 15 bases lying between them. The CDR3: CASRAWGVSSGNTIYF. For the CDR3, the DNA is TGTGCCAGCAGAGCTTGGGGCGTTAGCTCTGGAAACACCATATATTTT. Drawing the rest from reference TRBV14 and TRBJ1-3, the complete variable domain is EAGVTQFPSHSVIEKGQTVTLRCDPISGHDNLYWYRRVMGKEIKFLLHFVKESKQDESGMPNNRFLAERTGGTYSTLKVQPAELEDSGVYFCASRAWGVSSGNTIYFGEGSWLTVV.

This sequence joins TRBV7-2 and TRBJ1-5; 8 positions agree with TRBD1. This CDR3 spans 13 amino acids. CDR1 SGHTA and CDR2 FQGNSA come from the germline V gene. The ends lost 5 bases at V and 7 bases at J; junction bases unmatched: 4. The CDR3 DNA reads TGTGCCAGCAGCCCGACAGGGGAGCAGCCCCAGCATTTT. Protein sequence: CASSPTGEQPQHF.

The genes are TRBV5-6 and TRBJ2-7, with 7 bases matching TRBD2. The V segment lost 1 base and the J segment 2 bases; nucleotides outside the gene matches: 6. Germline V gene sequence: CDR1 SGHDT, CDR2 YYEEEE. The CDR3 consists of 15 residues. Here the CDR3 reads CASSLSTSATYEQYF. CDR3 DNA sequence: TGTGCCAGCAGCTTGTCTACTAGCGCGACCTACGAGCAGTACTTC.